This TCR beta chain comes out of a study of cytomegalovirus exposure and HLA in healthy donors. TCRdb keeps only in-frame clones here, not all; method: immunoSEQ multiplex PCR. The table lists tens of thousands of clones, roughly 96% of them singletons. J was trimmed by 1 base and V by 5 bases; bases with no gene match: 7. CDR1 is SGHDN, CDR2 FVKESK, per germline. CDR3 length: 16 residues. Specimen: PBMCs. The origin of this receptor is a man in his late teens or twenties in good health and CMV-seronegative. The V call is TRBV14, the J call TRBJ2-5, with 10 bases that match TRBD2. CDR3 amino acids: CASSGRLAGFQETQYF. DNA for the CDR3: TGTGCCAGCAGCGGTCGACTAGCGGGTTTCCAAGAGACCCAGTACTTC.